This T cell receptor (beta chain) comes out of a study of CD8 T cells in Susac syndrome. TEMRA cells were FACS-enriched, unlike CD8+ and CD4+ T cells, which were negatively isolated. RNA totalling roughly 0.45 to 1 ug underwent reverse transcription with random hexamers. TCRdb processed the immunoSEQ multiplex PCR reads anew with MiXCR; each CDR3 protein has one entry. Of some 110,000 distinct CDR3 sequences listed, more than 85% are singletons. Germline V gene lookup returns CDR1 KGHDR and CDR2 SFDVKD. The trim removed 6 bases at V and 5 bases at J, leaving 6 bases unmatched. The length of the CDR3 is 15 residues.

What was sequenced was CD4+ T cells from PBMCs. This rearrangement joins TRBV24-1 to TRBJ2-2, with 9 bases matching TRBD1. This TCR was recovered from a human donor with multiple sclerosis. CDR3 bases: TGTGCCACCAGTTCATATGGACAGGGGACCGGGGAGCTGTTTTTT. Translating it yields CATSSYGQGTGELFF.